A single sample is the source of the 20 T cell receptor beta chains below, sequenced in a study of cytomegalovirus exposure and HLA in healthy donors. PCR was performed using 60 Vbeta and 13 Jbeta primers. TCRdb's table, derived via immunoSEQ multiplex PCR, lists solely in-frame clones and lacks some. Of 120,000 to 150,000 clones in the sample, 79% were seen once. Sequenced input: PBMCs. The receptor source for this set is a woman between 40 and 55 years old in good health and CMV-seropositive.

This clone appeared once. The chain joins TRBV5-1 to TRBJ2-1; D is ambiguous. The CDR3 consists of 13 residues. Germline V gene lookup returns CDR1 SGHRS and CDR2 YFSETQ. V lost 6 bases, J lost 8 bases, and 15 bases lay in between. In nucleotides, the CDR3 is TGCGCCAGCAAGGCGGTCGCTTTGGATGAGCAGTTCTTC. Protein: CASKAVALDEQFF.

The chain recombines TRBV5-1 with TRBJ2-3; 7 bases are shared with TRBD1. After removal of 0 bases from V and 4 bases from J, the junction contained 2 bases not matched to a gene. Germline V gives CDR1 SGHRS, CDR2 YFSETQ. The CDR3 covers 14 residues. For the CDR3, the DNA is TGCGCCAGCAGCTTGGACAGGGGAGCAGATACGCAGTATTTT. It translates to CASSLDRGADTQYF.

This chain links TRBV30 with TRBJ2-3, with D possibly matching TRBD2 (5 bases). This CDR3 contains 13 residues. Trimming took off 7 bases at V and 9 bases at J, with 20 bases between the two ends. Per germline, CDR1 GTSNPN and CDR2 SVGIG (reference sequence). The CDR3 region is CALSLAAAETQYF. For the CDR3, the DNA is TGTGCCTTATCGTTGGCAGCGGCGGAAACGCAGTATTTT. Looking up the rest from reference TRBV30 and TRBJ2-3 gives the full variable domain: SQTIHQWPATLVQPVGSPLSLECTVEGTSNPNLYWYRQAAGRGLQLLFYSVGIGQISSEVPQNLSASRPQDRQFILSSKKLLLSDSGFYLCALSLAAAETQYFGPGTRLTVL.

The CDR3 sequence: CASSLDSYYGYTF. DNA for the CDR3: TGTGCCAGCAGCCTTGACAGTTACTATGGCTACACCTTC. J is TRBJ1-2 and V is TRBV5-5; TRBD1 is a possible D gene (5 bases). This CDR3 contains 13 residues. Germline lookup yields CDR1 SGHKS and CDR2 YYEKEE (reference sequence). V gave up 4 bases and J gave up 3 bases, with 10 bases separating them.

The CDR3 region is CASNAGTVYGYTF. The CDR3 region has the DNA TGTGCCAGCAATGCCGGGACAGTCTATGGCTACACCTTC. The V and J genes are TRBV28 and TRBJ1-2; 7 bases are shared with TRBD1. The CDR3 has 13 amino acids. J gave up 4 bases and V 7 bases, and 6 bases lay outside the gene matches. The germline CDR1 and CDR2 sequences are MDHEN and SYDVKM.

The V call is TRBV2, the J call TRBJ2-7; 7 positions agree with TRBD1. In germline, CDR1 is SNHLY, CDR2 FYNNEI. Trimming took 4 bases from V and 4 from J; bases not matched to a gene: 10. The CDR3 is 15 residues long. DNA of the CDR3: TGTGCCAGCAGTGTGCCCCAGGGGGTACTTTACGAGCAGTACTTC. It is translated as CASSVPQGVLYEQYF. The variable domain in full, completed from reference TRBV2 and TRBJ2-7, reads EPEVTQTPSHQVTQMGQEVILRCVPISNHLYFYWYRQILGQKVEFLVSFYNNEISEKSEIFDDQFSVERPDGSNFTLKIRSTKLEDSAMYFCASSVPQGVLYEQYFGPGTRLTVT.

This chain connects TRBV14 to TRBJ1-1; unclear D gene. This CDR3 comprises 13 residues. Germline lookup yields CDR1 SGHDN and CDR2 FVKESK. V was trimmed by 4 bases and J by 6 bases, leaving 12 bases between them. Here the CDR3 reads CASSLKRLAEAFF. The DNA for the CDR3 is TGTGCCAGCAGCCTCAAGCGGTTAGCTGAAGCTTTCTTT.

V usage is TRBV7-2 and J usage is TRBJ2-1, with 8 bases lining up with TRBD2. Germline V gene lookup returns CDR1 SGHTA and CDR2 FQGNSA. The V gene end was trimmed by 3 bases and the J gene end by 4 bases; junction bases not matched to a gene: 5. This CDR3 comprises 15 residues. This chain's CDR3 is CASSFYASGYNEQFF. DNA of the CDR3: TGTGCCAGCAGCTTTTACGCTAGCGGGTACAATGAGCAGTTCTTC.

The rearrangement links TRBV4-2 to TRBJ1-1; TRBD1 agrees at 7 bases. Trimming removed 4 bases from V and 4 bases from J; junction bases left unmatched: 9. Germline CDR1 and CDR2: LGHNA and YNFKEQ. This CDR3 has 15 residues. CDR3 in DNA: TGTGCCAGCAGCCTATACAGGGGTGCGGGCACTGAAGCTTTCTTT. It encodes CASSLYRGAGTEAFF.

This rearrangement joins TRBV10-2 to TRBJ2-1, with D possibly TRBD2 on 5 matching bases. CDR1 is WSHSY and CDR2 is SAAADI in the germline V gene. CDR3 length equals 16 residues. V was clipped by 3 bases and J by 7 bases, with 19 bases between them. Here the CDR3 reads CASSDGSPPLGNEQFF. CDR3 bases: TGCGCCAGCAGTGATGGGAGTCCCCCCCTTGGGAATGAGCAGTTCTTC.

This chain uses TRBV5-1 with TRBJ2-1; D not certain. CDR1 SGHRS and CDR2 YFSETQ come from the germline V gene. The CDR3 covers 16 residues. Deletions cut 0 bases from V and 1 base from J, with 11 bases between. The CDR3 loop is CASSLAAGLSYNEQFF. Written as DNA, the CDR3 is TGCGCCAGCAGCTTGGCCGCTGGGCTTTCCTACAATGAGCAGTTCTTC.

J is TRBJ1-4 and V is TRBV2; TRBD1 agrees at 7 bases. There are 14 residues in the CDR3. Germline CDR1 and CDR2: SNHLY and FYNNEI. V trimming: 6 bases; J trimming: 7 bases; junction bases outside the gene matches: 8. CDR3 in amino acids: CASSPQGTVEKLFF. The CDR3, as DNA: TGTGCCAGCAGCCCTCAGGGGACAGTTGAAAAACTGTTTTTT.

The chain is built from TRBV5-1 and TRBJ2-1; possible D gene TRBD2, 5 bases. The CDR3 runs to 15 residues. The ends were cut back, 0 bases at V and 4 bases at J, with 11 bases in the middle. Germline lookup yields CDR1 SGHRS and CDR2 YFSETQ. The DNA of the CDR3 is TGCGCCAGCAGCTTGGAGGTGGGAGCTTACAATGAGCAGTTCTTC. It encodes CASSLEVGAYNEQFF.

The J gene is TRBJ2-5, the V gene TRBV28, with D maybe TRBD2 (6 bases). Per germline, CDR1 MDHEN and CDR2 SYDVKM. Trimming shortened V by 3 bases and J by 4 bases, and 9 bases separated the two germline ends. This CDR3 contains 13 residues. CDR3 coding DNA: TGTGCCAGCAGTTTGCGGGGCAGAGAGACCCAGTACTTC. This encodes CASSLRGRETQYF. Drawing the rest from reference TRBV28 and TRBJ2-5, the complete variable domain is DVKVTQSSRYLVKRTGEKVFLECVQDMDHENMFWYRQDPGLGLRLIYFSYDVKMKEKGDIPEGYSVSREKKERFSLILESASTNQTSMYLCASSLRGRETQYFGPGTRLLVL.

V is TRBV9 and J is TRBJ1-2; D is unresolved. CDR1 is SGDLS, CDR2 YYNGEE, per germline. The CDR3 contains 13 residues. The V end was cut by 0 bases, the J end by 7 bases, with 10 bases between. CDR3 amino acids: CASSVDWAGGYTF. DNA of the CDR3: TGTGCCAGCAGCGTAGATTGGGCAGGTGGCTACACCTTC.

This clone was counted once. The chain joins TRBV25-1 to TRBJ2-2; 8 bases match TRBD2. CDR1 MGHDK and CDR2 SYGVNS come from the germline V gene. J was trimmed by 0 bases and V by 6 bases; bases with no gene match: 6. This CDR3 region has 16 residues. The CDR3 is CASRRDSGANTGELFF. The CDR3 nucleotides read TGTGCCAGCAGGAGAGATAGCGGGGCGAACACCGGGGAGCTGTTTTTT.

In DNA, the CDR3 is TGTGCCAGCACTTGGTTTGGAGGGGTGGGAGATACGCAGTATTTT. Its protein product is CASTWFGGVGDTQYF. V is TRBV6-5 and J is TRBJ2-3; tentatively, D is TRBD2 (6 bases). Per the germline V gene, CDR1 is MNHEY and CDR2 is SVGAGI. V was cut by 7 bases and J by 5 bases, with 19 bases left in between. This CDR3 has 15 amino acids.

This rearrangement joins TRBV9 to TRBJ2-1; weak D call: TRBD2 (6 bases). V dropped 0 bases and J dropped 7 bases, with 23 bases sitting between them. CDR1 is SGDLS and CDR2 is YYNGEE in the germline V gene. The CDR3 runs 18 residues. The CDR3: CASSVEGGGFVPGNEQFF. CDR3 DNA sequence: TGTGCCAGCAGCGTAGAGGGTGGAGGGTTCGTCCCCGGGAATGAGCAGTTCTTC. The full variable domain, its missing parts supplied by reference TRBV9 and TRBJ2-1, is DSGVTQTPKHLITATGQRVTLRCSPRSGDLSVYWYQQSLDQGLQFLIQYYNGEERAKGNILERFSAQQFPDLHSELNLSSLELGDSALYFCASSVEGGGFVPGNEQFFGPGTRLTVL.

The rearrangement joins TRBV4-1 to TRBJ2-3; D possibly corresponds to TRBD2 (5 bases). CDR1 is MGHRA and CDR2 is YSYEKL in the germline V gene. CDR3 length: 16 residues. Deletions cut 3 bases from V and 1 base from J, with 14 bases between. DNA of the CDR3: TGCGCCAGCAGCCAGGGTTGGACTTTTGGCACAGATACGCAGTATTTT. Amino acid sequence: CASSQGWTFGTDTQYF.

CDR3 loop: CSDRTGDNYGYTF. DNA for the CDR3: TGCAGCGATCGGACAGGGGATAACTATGGCTACACCTTC. The gene calls are TRBV29-1 and TRBJ1-2; 9 nucleotides line up with TRBD1. The CDR3 totals 13 residues. J was trimmed by 1 base and V by 7 bases; bases with no gene match: 4. Germline loops: CDR1 SQVTM, CDR2 ANQGSEA.